The 28 T cell receptor beta chains listed next were all sequenced from one sample in a study of response to subunit inactivated influenza vaccine. TCRdb redid the calling of the RT-PCR reads with MiXCR, one entry per CDR3 protein. The data contain about 530,000 distinct CDR3 sequences, approximately 10% of them singletons. Sequenced here: PBMCs from blood, sampled on the day of vaccination. Receptors originate from a man aged 45 to 65 who received an inactivated influenza vaccine.

This clonotype was detected only a few times. This chain links TRBV28 with TRBJ1-5; no firm D call. CDR1 MDHEN and CDR2 SYDVKM come from the germline V gene. Trimming took 1 base from V and 0 from J, leaving 10 bases between them. This CDR3 has 16 amino acids. CDR3 DNA: TGTGCCAGCAGTTTATTGACCAATTATAGCAATCAGCCCCAGCATTTT. This encodes CASSLLTNYSNQPQHF. Filled out from reference TRBV28 and TRBJ1-5, the complete variable domain reads DVKVTQSSRYLVKRTGEKVFLECVQDMDHENMFWYRQDPGLGLRLIYFSYDVKMKEKGDIPEGYSVSREKKERFSLILESASTNQTSMYLCASSLLTNYSNQPQHFGDGTRLSIL.

This clonotype was observed at least ten times. The chain combines TRBV10-3 with TRBJ2-2; D is unclear. Germline CDR1 is ENHRY and CDR2 is SYGVKD. Trimming took 3 bases from V and 3 from J, leaving 23 bases between them. This CDR3 has 19 amino acids. CDR3 in amino acids: CAISDNFGSLQDYTGELFF. CDR3 DNA: TGTGCCATCAGTGACAATTTTGGGTCTTTGCAGGATTACACCGGGGAGCTGTTTTTT.

This clonotype has a handful of counts. The CDR3 region is CASSHGLAANNEQFF. Here the CDR3 DNA reads TGTGCCAGCAGCCACGGACTAGCGGCCAACAATGAGCAGTTCTTC. V gene TRBV28 combines with J gene TRBJ2-1; 10 bases fit TRBD2. With V trimmed by 6 bases and J by 5 bases, 7 bases remained unmatched. The V gene's germline CDR1 is MDHEN and CDR2 SYDVKM. This CDR3 has 15 residues.

The V call is TRBV6-2 or TRBV6-3, the J call TRBJ1-5, with no clear D. V was pared by 2 bases and J by 5 bases, with 10 bases between. The V gene's germline CDR1 is MNHEY and CDR2 SVGEGT. This CDR3 has 14 amino acids. The CDR3 loop reads CASSYSGTHQPQHF. The CDR3 coding sequence is TGTGCCAGCAGTTACAGCGGAACGCATCAGCCCCAGCATTTT.

There are many counts of this clonotype. The chain recombines TRBV7-9 with TRBJ2-1; 9 positions agree with TRBD1. The germline V gene has CDR1 SEHNR and CDR2 FQNEAQ (reference sequence). The CDR3 is 13 amino acids. Trimming cost V 3 bases and J 7 bases; bases outside gene matches: 1. The CDR3 loop reads CASSLTGGNEQFF. CDR3 bases: TGTGCCAGCAGCTTGACAGGGGGGAATGAGCAGTTCTTC.

The CDR3 protein is CASSPDKGARVDTQYF. In DNA, the CDR3 is TGTGCCAGCAGCCCAGACAAGGGGGCGCGAGTAGATACGCAGTATTTT. The chain recombines TRBV7-9 with TRBJ2-3; 7 bases line up with TRBD1. There are 16 residues in the CDR3. Trimming took 5 bases from V and 5 from J; bases not matched to a gene: 13. Germline CDR1 SEHNR, CDR2 FQNEAQ (reference sequence).

The V and J genes are TRBV4-3 and TRBJ1-1; D unclear. There are 12 residues in the CDR3. CDR1 is LGHNA, CDR2 YSLEER, per germline. Trimming left V 2 bases short and J 7 bases short, with 8 bases between. Here the CDR3 reads CASSQLMGEAFF. The CDR3 coding sequence is TGCGCCAGCAGCCAACTTATGGGTGAAGCTTTCTTT.

The V and J genes are TRBV7-2 and TRBJ1-2, with a possible D match to TRBD1 (5 bases). The CDR3 covers 14 residues. Germline CDR1 SGHTA, CDR2 FQGNSA. V dropped 5 bases and J dropped 2 bases, with 12 bases sitting between them. This CDR3 is CASSPGVSNYGYTF. The DNA of the CDR3 is TGTGCCAGCAGCCCGGGGGTTTCGAACTATGGCTACACCTTC.

This chain joins TRBV11-2 and TRBJ1-6; D uncertain. Germline V gives CDR1 SGHAT, CDR2 FQNNGV. The germline V and J ends were trimmed by 3 bases and 7 bases, with 13 bases remaining between them. The CDR3 is 15 amino acids. CDR3 loop: CASSFVAEVNSPLHF. CDR3 nucleotides: TGTGCCAGCAGCTTTGTGGCAGAAGTAAATTCACCCCTCCACTTT. Combining the CDR3 with reference TRBV11-2 and TRBJ1-6 gives the whole variable domain EAGVAQSPRYKIIEKRQSVAFWCNPISGHATLYWYQQILGQGPKLLIQFQNNGVVDDSQLPKDRFSAERLKGVDSTLKIQPAKLEDSAVYLCASSFVAEVNSPLHFGNGTRLTVT.

This clonotype was observed a handful of times. The rearrangement joins TRBV20-1 to TRBJ1-1, with D perhaps TRBD1 (6 bases). Germline V lookup: CDR1 DFQATT, CDR2 SNEGSKA (reference sequence). The CDR3 length is 13 residues. The V and J ends lost 1 base and 3 bases respectively, with 9 bases between them. The CDR3 nucleotides read TGCAGTGCTAGAGTAGGGGGGTACACTGAAGCTTTCTTT. Protein product: CSARVGGYTEAFF.

J is TRBJ2-2 and V is TRBV5-1, with 8 bases lining up with TRBD2. The CDR3 extends over 17 amino acids. Germline CDR1 and CDR2: SGHRS and YFSETQ. Trimming cost V 6 bases and J 4 bases; bases outside gene matches: 14. CDR3 bases: TGCGCCAGCACCCTCACCGGGGGGGGGGCTACCACCGGGGAGCTGTTTTTT. It translates to CASTLTGGGATTGELFF.

This clonotype appeared a few times. The DNA for the CDR3 is TGTGCCAGCAGCCAAGTTCGTCTAGCGGGAGCAGATACGCAGTATTTT. It translates to CASSQVRLAGADTQYF. This chain uses TRBV3-1 with TRBJ2-3; 10 nucleotides align to TRBD2. Germline V gene sequence: CDR1 LGHDT, CDR2 YNNKEL (reference sequence). V was clipped by 1 base and J by 4 bases; unmatched bases: 5. This CDR3 has 16 amino acids.

This clonotype has a count of ten or more. The rearrangement uses TRBV12-3 or TRBV12-4 and TRBJ1-2; no definite D call. The CDR3 sequence is 12 residues long. Trimming removed 5 bases at V and 4 bases at J, with 8 bases between. The CDR3 DNA reads as TGTGCCAGCAGTCCAGAACGCTATGGCTACACCTTC. This encodes CASSPERYGYTF.

A few counts support this clonotype. The rearrangement uses TRBV28 and TRBJ2-3, with TRBD2 matching over 10 bases. The V segment lost 10 bases and the J segment 2 bases; nucleotides outside the gene matches: 9. The germline CDR1 and CDR2 sequences are MDHEN and SYDVKM. CDR3 length: 15 residues. The DNA of the CDR3 is TGTGCCACTAACCCACTAGCGGGGCCCACAGATACGCAGTATTTT. Its protein is CATNPLAGPTDTQYF.

The chain recombines TRBV15 with TRBJ2-2, with D possibly matching TRBD2 (5 bases). The length of the CDR3 is 19 residues. Trimming pared 3 bases from V and 6 bases from J, leaving 26 bases between. The germline CDR1 and CDR2 sequences are LNHNV and YYDKDF (reference sequence). CDR3 DNA sequence: TGTGCCACCAGCAGTCTCCCCGTGGGCGAGGGATTAAATCCCGGGGAGCTGTTTTTT. It is translated as CATSSLPVGEGLNPGELFF.

This clonotype appeared many times. This chain joins TRBV12-3 or TRBV12-4 and TRBJ2-7, with TRBD1 matching over 7 bases. V shed 1 base, J shed 3 bases, and the junction held 6 bases outside the gene matches. The CDR3 has 15 amino acids. CDR3 sequence (DNA): TGTGCCAGCAGTTTAGAACCGGGACAGAGCTACGAGCAGTACTTC. This gives the protein CASSLEPGQSYEQYF.

This chain joins TRBV20-1 and TRBJ1-2; TRBD1 matches at 9 bases. In germline, CDR1 is DFQATT, CDR2 SNEGSKA (reference sequence). Trimming cost V 6 bases and J 8 bases; bases outside gene matches: 10. The CDR3 covers 13 residues. CDR3 bases: TGCAGTGCCCTAACCGGGACAGGGAACGGCTACACCTTC. Protein: CSALTGTGNGYTF.

V usage is TRBV25-1 and J usage is TRBJ2-5, with D possibly matching TRBD2 (5 bases). V was clipped by 1 base and J by 7 bases, with 10 bases between them. Germline lookup yields CDR1 MGHDK and CDR2 SYGVNS. The CDR3 runs to 13 residues. The CDR3 bases are TGTGCCAGCAGTGAATCCCGACTAAGGACCCAGTACTTC. Its translation: CASSESRLRTQYF.

This clonotype has just a few counts. The CDR3 bases are TGTGCCAGCAGCTTACGTTTAGCGGGGGGGCCTGGGACCGGGGAGCTGTTTTTT. This gives the protein CASSLRLAGGPGTGELFF. This chain connects TRBV11-2 to TRBJ2-2; TRBD2 aligns across 11 bases. The CDR3 covers 18 residues. Per the germline V gene, CDR1 is SGHAT and CDR2 is FQNNGV. V shed 2 bases, J shed 5 bases, and the junction held 10 bases outside the gene matches.

The J gene is TRBJ2-3, the V gene TRBV9, with D perhaps matching TRBD1 or TRBD2 (5 bases each). Trimming took 0 bases from V and 2 from J, leaving 13 bases between them. CDR3 length: 16 residues. Germline V gene data show CDR1 as SGDLS and CDR2 as YYNGEE. CDR3 in amino acids: CASSVGGSGTTDTQYF. CDR3 coding DNA: TGTGCCAGCAGCGTAGGTGGGTCGGGGACCACAGATACGCAGTATTTT.

This clonotype was picked up a small number of times. The chain links TRBV11-2 to TRBJ2-7; the D gene is possibly TRBD1 (5 bases). Germline CDR1 SGHAT, CDR2 FQNNGV. Trimming cost V 2 bases and J 5 bases, with 22 bases left between them. The CDR3 is 17 residues long. CDR3 sequence (DNA): TGTGCCAGCAGCTTAAATTCGGCAGGGAAGGCTTCCCACGAGCAGTACTTC. Its translation is CASSLNSAGKASHEQYF.

The sample holds a few counts of this clonotype. The J gene is TRBJ1-3, the V gene TRBV29-1; a weak D match, TRBD1 (6 bases). Germline lookup yields CDR1 SQVTM and CDR2 ANQGSEA. This CDR3 has 14 residues. Between the trimmed V and J ends, which lost 4 bases and 3 bases, there was a span of 13 bases. DNA for the CDR3: TGCAGCGTTGTCCCGGGGGCGGTTGGAAACACCATATATTTT. It specifies CSVVPGAVGNTIYF.

This chain joins TRBV4-1 and TRBJ2-7; TRBD1 matches 9 bases. V lost 0 bases, J lost 5 bases, and 8 bases stayed unmatched. Germline V gene lookup returns CDR1 MGHRA and CDR2 YSYEKL. This CDR3 spans 16 amino acids. The CDR3 protein is CASSQEEGQGTHEQYF. The CDR3 DNA reads TGCGCCAGCAGCCAAGAAGAGGGACAGGGAACTCACGAGCAGTACTTC.

This clonotype has a count of ten or more. The J gene is TRBJ2-1, the V gene TRBV5-1; D remains ambiguous. CDR3 length: 13 residues. V was cut by 4 bases and J by 4 bases, with 9 bases left in between. CDR1 is SGHRS and CDR2 is YFSETQ in the germline V gene. The DNA for the CDR3 is TGCGCCAGCAGCACAGACGGGTACAATGAGCAGTTCTTC. Protein sequence: CASSTDGYNEQFF.

This chain uses TRBV5-1 with TRBJ2-5; 11 bases fit TRBD2. CDR3 length equals 15 residues. Trimming took 0 bases from V and 10 from J; bases not matched to a gene: 8. CDR1 is SGHRS and CDR2 is YFSETQ in the germline V gene. The CDR3, as DNA: TGCGCCAGCAGCTTGGACGGGACTAGCGGTAACTTCCAGTACTTC. This gives the protein CASSLDGTSGNFQYF. Based on the CDR3 plus reference TRBV5-1 and TRBJ2-5, the full variable domain is KAGVTQTPRYLIKTRGQQVTLSCSPISGHRSVSWYQQTPGQGLQFLFEYFSETQRNKGNFPGRFSGRQFSNSRSEMNVSTLELGDSALYLCASSLDGTSGNFQYFGPGTRLLVL.

Many counts were recorded for this clonotype. V gene TRBV6-5 combines with J gene TRBJ1-2; D is perhaps TRBD1 (6 bases). With 6 bases removed from V and 9 bases from J, the gap between germline ends came to 11 bases. Germline lookup yields CDR1 MNHEY and CDR2 SVGAGI. This CDR3 comprises 11 residues. In nucleotides, the CDR3 is TGTGCCAGCAGCAACAGGGTACGCTACACCTTC. Translation: CASSNRVRYTF.

This clonotype was recorded a few times. The chain recombines TRBV12-3 or TRBV12-4 with TRBJ2-1; D uncertain. The CDR3 extends over 15 amino acids. With 2 bases removed from V and 0 bases from J, the gap between germline ends came to 8 bases. The CDR3 sequence is CASSLLQNSYNEQFF. The CDR3, as DNA: TGTGCCAGCAGTTTATTGCAGAACTCCTACAATGAGCAGTTCTTC.

This clonotype was observed a few times. The chain couples TRBV12-3 or TRBV12-4 to TRBJ2-3; tentative D call: TRBD2 (5 bases). The length of the CDR3 is 15 residues. V gave up 6 bases and J gave up 1 base, with 14 bases separating them. CDR3 nucleotide sequence: TGTGCCAGCAGACTAAATCGGGGTGGCACAGATACGCAGTATTTT. Protein: CASRLNRGGTDTQYF.